This TCR beta chain is from a study of identical twins. Via MiXCR, TCRdb re-called the 5' RACE reads, giving one row per CDR3 protein. Seen here are some 600,000 distinct CDR3 sequences, under 8.5% observed once, and the top ten hold 1.6%. The CDR3 consists of 16 residues. Germline V gene lookup returns CDR1 SNHLY and CDR2 FYNNEI. Trimming left V 6 bases short and J 3 bases short, with 15 bases between. Findings and limits, study-wide: Excess sharing between twins was weaker in beta out-of-frame sequences. Insertions were fewer in abundant cord blood beta clonotypes, whereas memory repertoires showed none of this pattern.

This clonotype was seen at least ten times. Its antigen remains unidentified. These sequences were also reported in another study, on yellow fever vaccine responses in identical twins.

The sample taken for sequencing was PBMCs. The chain is built from TRBV2 and TRBJ1-6; the D gene is possibly TRBD1 (5 bases). This sequence originates from a young woman in good health. The DNA for the CDR3 is TGTGCCAGCAGAGTAACGGACATCGTCTATAATTCACCCCTCCACTTT. Protein: CASRVTDIVYNSPLHF.